This passage covers 7 T cell receptor beta chains from one sample sequenced in a study of CD4 T cell repertoires in COVID-19 (dated by TCRdb to the early 2020s). The library came from the immunoSEQ multiplex PCR assay. As stored in TCRdb, this immuneACCESS dataset retains in-frame rearrangements with V and J assigned. A fraction of the clones does not appear; measured against another copy, unresolved V genes explain less than half of the discrepancy, and the remainder lacks a known reason. The sample contains approximately 75,000 clones, around four fifths of them found a single time. Of the sample, 0.45% to 0.6% is held by the ten largest clones. The time point label, as the study defines it: sample from a COVID-19-recovered individual after infection. The source material was CD4+ T cells from peripheral blood, sampled after recovery from COVID-19. Receptor source: a human donor who had COVID-19.

This clone was detected a few times. The chain combines TRBV30 with TRBJ1-4, with D possibly matching TRBD1 (5 bases). The CDR3 runs 13 residues. V was shortened by 4 bases and J by 5 bases, with 11 bases between the two germline ends. From germline, CDR1 is GTSNPN and CDR2 SVGIG (reference sequence). Here the CDR3 reads CAWTGRLNEKLFF. The CDR3 DNA sequence: TGTGCCTGGACGGGACGGTTGAATGAAAAACTGTTTTTT.

The CDR3 DNA sequence: TGTGCCAGCAGCCAACTAGCGGGAGGGCGGAATGAGCAGTTCTTC. Its translation is CASSQLAGGRNEQFF. The rearrangement joins TRBV14 to TRBJ2-1; 12 nucleotides match TRBD2. J lost 7 bases, V lost 2 bases, and 3 bases had no gene match. The CDR3 runs 15 residues. The germline V gene has CDR1 SGHDN and CDR2 FVKESK.

The chain couples TRBV5-6 to TRBJ1-1; 7 nucleotides line up with TRBD1. Trimming at V came to 3 bases and at J to 2 bases, leaving 7 bases not matched to a gene. Looked up from germline, CDR1 is SGHDT and CDR2 is YYEEEE. The CDR3 sequence is 15 residues long. CDR3 residues: CASSYYRGPNTEAFF. As DNA, the CDR3 is TGTGCCAGCAGCTATTACAGGGGACCTAACACTGAAGCTTTCTTT. Filled out from reference TRBV5-6 and TRBJ1-1, the complete variable domain reads DAGVTQSPTHLIKTRGQQVTLRCSPKSGHDTVSWYQQALGQGPQFIFQYYEEEERQRGNFPDRFSGHQFPNYSSELNVNALLLGDSALYLCASSYYRGPNTEAFFGQGTRLTVV.

The rearrangement joins TRBV5-6 to TRBJ1-6; D is undetermined. This CDR3 region has 12 residues. The V and J ends lost 1 base and 12 bases respectively, with 8 bases between them. Per the germline V gene, CDR1 is SGHDT and CDR2 is YYEEEE. CDR3 sequence reads: CASSLFGLPLHF. In DNA, the CDR3 is TGTGCCAGCAGCTTGTTTGGCCTACCCCTCCACTTT.

This chain links TRBV28 with TRBJ2-1; D ambiguous. Germline V gene sequence: CDR1 MDHEN, CDR2 SYDVKM. The CDR3 consists of 11 residues. CDR3 sequence reads: CASVLSNEQFF. The CDR3 DNA sequence: TGTGCGAGCGTTCTCTCGAATGAGCAGTTCTTC.

This clone appeared a few times. This chain connects TRBV2 to TRBJ1-6; D unclear. The CDR3 is 16 amino acids. CDR1 and CDR2 (germline): SNHLY, FYNNEI. Trimming took off 3 bases at V and 10 bases at J, with 19 bases between the two ends. CDR3 loop: CASSDPAGRLESPLHF. CDR3 nucleotide sequence: TGTGCCAGCAGTGACCCCGCGGGCCGTCTAGAATCACCCCTCCACTTT.

This clone was picked up one time. CDR3 nucleotide sequence: TGTGCCAGCACCCCAGGACTAGCCGGCACCGGGGAGCTGTTTTTT. Amino acid sequence: CASTPGLAGTGELFF. V is TRBV2 and J is TRBJ2-2; TRBD2 agrees at 8 bases. V lost 7 bases to trimming and J lost 4 bases; unmatched junction nucleotides: 8. This CDR3 is 15 amino acids long. Germline-derived CDR1 and CDR2 are SNHLY and FYNNEI.